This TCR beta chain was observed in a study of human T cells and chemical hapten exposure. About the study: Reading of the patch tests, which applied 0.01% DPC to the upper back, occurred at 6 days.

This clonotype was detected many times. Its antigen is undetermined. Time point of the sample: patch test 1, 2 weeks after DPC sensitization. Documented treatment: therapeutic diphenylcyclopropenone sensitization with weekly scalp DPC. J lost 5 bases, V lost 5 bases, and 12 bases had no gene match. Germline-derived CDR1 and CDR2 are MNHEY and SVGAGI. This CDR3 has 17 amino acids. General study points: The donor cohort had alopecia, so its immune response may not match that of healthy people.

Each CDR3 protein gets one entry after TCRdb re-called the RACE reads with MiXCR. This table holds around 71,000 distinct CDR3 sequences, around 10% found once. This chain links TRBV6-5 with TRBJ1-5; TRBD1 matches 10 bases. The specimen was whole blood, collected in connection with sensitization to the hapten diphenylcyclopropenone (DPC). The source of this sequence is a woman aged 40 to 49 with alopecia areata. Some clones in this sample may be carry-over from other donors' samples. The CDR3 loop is CASSRDRGVALDQPQHF. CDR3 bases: TGTGCCAGCAGTAGGGACAGGGGAGTCGCTTTGGATCAGCCCCAGCATTTT.